Only one count was recorded for the clone carrying this TCR beta chain. In the study's own analysis: Quantification of nucleated cells was approximated via reference gene primer amplification. Assay used: immunoSEQ multiplex PCR; TCRdb lists only in-frame clones, some missing. V, J and clone size are taken as reported in that table, and D and trimming were inferred from the DNA itself. The sample lists some 230,000 clones, 75% to 90% occurring once. All enrollees were roughly 18 to 95 years old and from around 25 US areas. This specimen belongs to a study of blood T cell repertoires in COVID-19. For the study at large: Acute and convalescent COVID-19 samples came from the United States, Italy and Spain. Sample material is recorded as cDNA or gDNA derived from T cells, B-cell-depleted T cells, or PBMCs.

V was trimmed by 3 bases and J by 2 bases, leaving 8 bases between them. CDR1 is LNHDA and CDR2 is SQIVND in the germline V gene (reference sequence). The CDR3 has 14 residues. V is TRBV19 and J is TRBJ1-5; D is ambiguous. What was sequenced was PBMCs or T cells enriched from blood (not recorded which). The TCR was taken from a woman between 18 and 29 years old in a cohort exposed to, infected with or recovered from COVID-19 (not recorded which). The CDR3 region has the DNA TGTGCCAGTAGTATTTCGAGGGGCAATCAGCCCCAGCATTTT. Translating it yields CASSISRGNQPQHF.